This paragraph reports one TCR beta chain. The sample belongs to a study of control samples from healthy donors and cancer patients. The protocol was immunoSEQ multiplex PCR, while the TCRdb copy is restricted to in-frame clones and leaves out a portion. Here the sample spans approximately 220,000 clones, about 93% being singletons. V shed 6 bases and J shed 3 bases, with 18 bases lying between them. The V gene's germline CDR1 is MNHEY and CDR2 SMNVEV (reference sequence). The length of the CDR3 is 16 residues. This chain uses TRBV27 with TRBJ1-5; D call uncertain. The sequence derives from a man aged 50-60 years in good health. Sequenced sample: blood. The CDR3 nucleotides are TGTGCCAGCAGCCTCATTTTTCCGGGGAACAATCAGCCCCAGCATTTT. It specifies CASSLIFPGNNQPQHF.